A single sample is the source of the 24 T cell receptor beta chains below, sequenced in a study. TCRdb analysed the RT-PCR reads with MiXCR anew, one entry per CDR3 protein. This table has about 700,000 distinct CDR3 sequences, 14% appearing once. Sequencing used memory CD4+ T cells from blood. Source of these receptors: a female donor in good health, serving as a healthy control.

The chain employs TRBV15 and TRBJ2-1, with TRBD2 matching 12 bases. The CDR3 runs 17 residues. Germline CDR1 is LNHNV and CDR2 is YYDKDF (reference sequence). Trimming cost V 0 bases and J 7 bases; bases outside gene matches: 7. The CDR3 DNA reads TGTGCCACCAGCAGAGATCCTCTAGCGGGGGGGCTTAATGAGCAGTTCTTC. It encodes CATSRDPLAGGLNEQFF.

CDR3 nucleotides: TGTGCCAGCTCACCAAGACAGTCTATGAACACTGAAGCTTTCTTT. The encoded protein is CASSPRQSMNTEAFF. V gene TRBV18 combines with J gene TRBJ1-1; the D gene is possibly TRBD1 (5 bases). Germline V gives CDR1 KGHSH, CDR2 LQKENI. V lost 2 bases and J lost 0, with 10 bases in between. The CDR3 has 15 amino acids.

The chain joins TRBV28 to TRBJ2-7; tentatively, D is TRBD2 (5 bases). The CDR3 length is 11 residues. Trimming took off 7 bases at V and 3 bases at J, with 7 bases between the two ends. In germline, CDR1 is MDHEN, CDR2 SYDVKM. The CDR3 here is CASNGLYEQYF. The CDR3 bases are TGTGCCAGCAACGGACTCTACGAGCAGTACTTC.

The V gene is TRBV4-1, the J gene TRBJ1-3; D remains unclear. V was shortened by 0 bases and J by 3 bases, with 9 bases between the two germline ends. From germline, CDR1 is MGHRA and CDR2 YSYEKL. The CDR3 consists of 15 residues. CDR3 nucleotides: TGCGCCAGCAGCCAAGATGGGCGGCGTGGAAACACCATATATTTT. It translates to CASSQDGRRGNTIYF.

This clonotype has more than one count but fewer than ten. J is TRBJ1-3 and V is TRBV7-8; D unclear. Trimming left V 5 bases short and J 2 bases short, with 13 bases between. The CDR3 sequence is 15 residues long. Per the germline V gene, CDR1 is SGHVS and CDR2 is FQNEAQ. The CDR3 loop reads CASSITRATGNTIYF. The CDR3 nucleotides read TGTGCCAGCAGCATAACAAGAGCAACTGGAAACACCATATATTTT. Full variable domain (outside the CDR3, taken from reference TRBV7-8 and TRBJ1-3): GAGVSQSPRYKVAKRGQDVALRCDPISGHVSLFWYQQALGQGPEFLTYFQNEAQLDKSGLPSDRFFAERPEGSVSTLKIQRTQQEDSAVYLCASSITRATGNTIYFGEGSWLTVV.

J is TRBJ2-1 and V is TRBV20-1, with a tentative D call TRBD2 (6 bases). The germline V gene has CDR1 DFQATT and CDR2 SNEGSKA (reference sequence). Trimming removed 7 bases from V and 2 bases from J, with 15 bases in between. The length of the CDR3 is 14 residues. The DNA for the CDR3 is TGCAGTGGGTGGAGCGGGCTTACCTACAATGAGCAGTTCTTC. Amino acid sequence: CSGWSGLTYNEQFF.

The CDR3 DNA is TGTGCCAGCAGCCTCCGGGGGGATGAAAAACTGTTTTTT. Its translation is CASSLRGDEKLFF. This chain joins TRBV6-5 and TRBJ1-4, with a possible D match to TRBD1 (5 bases). This CDR3 has 13 residues. Germline V gene sequence: CDR1 MNHEY, CDR2 SVGAGI. Trimming shortened V by 6 bases and J by 6 bases, and 11 bases separated the two germline ends.

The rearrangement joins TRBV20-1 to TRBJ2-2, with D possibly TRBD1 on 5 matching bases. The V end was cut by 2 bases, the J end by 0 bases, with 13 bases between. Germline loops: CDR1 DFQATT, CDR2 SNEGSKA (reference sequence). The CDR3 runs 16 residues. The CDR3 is CSARPGFGSNTGELFF. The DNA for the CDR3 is TGCAGTGCTAGACCAGGGTTTGGATCGAACACCGGGGAGCTGTTTTTT.

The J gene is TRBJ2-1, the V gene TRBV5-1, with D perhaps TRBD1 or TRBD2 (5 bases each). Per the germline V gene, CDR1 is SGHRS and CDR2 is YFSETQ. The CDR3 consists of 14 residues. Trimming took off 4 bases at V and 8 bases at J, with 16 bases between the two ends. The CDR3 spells CASSPGTESDEQFF. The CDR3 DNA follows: TGCGCCAGCAGCCCAGGGACCGAGAGCGATGAGCAGTTCTTC.

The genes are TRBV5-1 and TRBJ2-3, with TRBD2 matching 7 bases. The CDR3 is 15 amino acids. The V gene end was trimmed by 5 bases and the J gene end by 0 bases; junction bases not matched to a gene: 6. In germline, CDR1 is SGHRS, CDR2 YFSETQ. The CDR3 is CASRSLAVSTDTQYF. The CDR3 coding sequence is TGCGCCAGCAGAAGTCTAGCGGTTAGCACAGATACGCAGTATTTT.

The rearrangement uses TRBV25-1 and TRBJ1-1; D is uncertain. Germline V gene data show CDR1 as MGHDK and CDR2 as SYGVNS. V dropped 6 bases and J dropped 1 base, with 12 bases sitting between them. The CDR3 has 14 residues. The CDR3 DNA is TGTGCCAGCAGCAGGTTTGTGGGGAACACTGAAGCTTTCTTT. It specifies CASSRFVGNTEAFF.

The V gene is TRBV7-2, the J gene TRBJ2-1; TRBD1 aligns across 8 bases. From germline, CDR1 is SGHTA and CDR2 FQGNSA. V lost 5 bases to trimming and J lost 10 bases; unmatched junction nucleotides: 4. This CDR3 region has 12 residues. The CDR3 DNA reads TGTGCCAGCAGCCGGACAGGGAGGGAGCAGTTCTTC. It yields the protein CASSRTGREQFF.

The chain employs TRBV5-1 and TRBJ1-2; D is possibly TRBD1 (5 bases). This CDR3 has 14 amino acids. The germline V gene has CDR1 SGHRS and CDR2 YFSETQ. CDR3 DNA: TGCGTTAGCAGCTTGAGGGACGCGAGCTATGGCTACACCTTC. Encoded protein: CVSSLRDASYGYTF. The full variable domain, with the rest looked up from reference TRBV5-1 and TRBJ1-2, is KAGVTQTPRYLIKTRGQQVTLSCSPISGHRSVSWYQQTPGQGLQFLFEYFSETQRNKGNFPGRFSGRQFSNSRSEMNVSTLELGDSALYLCVSSLRDASYGYTFGSGTRLTVV.

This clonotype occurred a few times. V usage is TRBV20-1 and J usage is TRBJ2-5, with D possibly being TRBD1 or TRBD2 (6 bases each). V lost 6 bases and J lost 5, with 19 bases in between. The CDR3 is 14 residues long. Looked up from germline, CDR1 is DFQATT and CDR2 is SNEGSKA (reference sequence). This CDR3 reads CSARERTGRETQYF. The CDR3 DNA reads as TGCAGTGCGCGAGAACGTACAGGGAGGGAGACCCAGTACTTC.

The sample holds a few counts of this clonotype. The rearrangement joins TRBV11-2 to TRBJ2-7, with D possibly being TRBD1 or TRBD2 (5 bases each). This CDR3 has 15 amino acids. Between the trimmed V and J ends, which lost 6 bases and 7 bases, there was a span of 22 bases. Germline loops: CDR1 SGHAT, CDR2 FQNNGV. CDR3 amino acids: CASRQAAIRVGEQYF. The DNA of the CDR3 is TGTGCCAGCAGACAAGCGGCAATCAGGGTGGGGGAGCAGTACTTC.

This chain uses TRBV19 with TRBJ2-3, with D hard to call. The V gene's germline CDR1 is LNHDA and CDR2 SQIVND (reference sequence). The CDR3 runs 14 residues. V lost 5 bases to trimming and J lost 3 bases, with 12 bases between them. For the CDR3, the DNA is TGTGCCAGTAGTTTTAGGAGTTCGACAGATACGCAGTATTTT. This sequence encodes CASSFRSSTDTQYF.

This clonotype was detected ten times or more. In DNA form, the CDR3 reads TGCAGTGCAACGGGCAGGGGCCAAGAGACCCAGTACTTC. Translating it yields CSATGRGQETQYF. The chain has TRBV20-1 and TRBJ2-5; D is possibly TRBD1 (6 bases). The V end was cut by 6 bases, the J end by 1 base, with 12 bases between. The CDR3 is 13 amino acids. Looked up from germline, CDR1 is DFQATT and CDR2 is SNEGSKA (reference sequence).

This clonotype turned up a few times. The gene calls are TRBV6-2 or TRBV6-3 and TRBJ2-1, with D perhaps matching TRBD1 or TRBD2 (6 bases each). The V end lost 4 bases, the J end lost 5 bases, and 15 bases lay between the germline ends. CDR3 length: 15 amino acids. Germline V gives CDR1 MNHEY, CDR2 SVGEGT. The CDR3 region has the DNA TGTGCCAGCAGTTCGGACGGGGGCTGGAACAATGAGCAGTTCTTC. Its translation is CASSSDGGWNNEQFF.

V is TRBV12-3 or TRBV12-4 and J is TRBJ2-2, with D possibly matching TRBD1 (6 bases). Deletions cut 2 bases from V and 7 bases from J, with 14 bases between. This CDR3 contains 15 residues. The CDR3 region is CASSLYNRDHGELFF. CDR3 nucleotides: TGTGCCAGCAGTTTATATAACAGGGATCACGGGGAGCTGTTTTTT.

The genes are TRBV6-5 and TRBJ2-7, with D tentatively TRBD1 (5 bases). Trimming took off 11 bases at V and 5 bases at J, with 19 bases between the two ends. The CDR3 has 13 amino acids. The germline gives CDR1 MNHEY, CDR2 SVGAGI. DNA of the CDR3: TGTGCCGCGGTCAAGGGGCGGAAAGACGAGCAGTACTTC. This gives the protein CAAVKGRKDEQYF.

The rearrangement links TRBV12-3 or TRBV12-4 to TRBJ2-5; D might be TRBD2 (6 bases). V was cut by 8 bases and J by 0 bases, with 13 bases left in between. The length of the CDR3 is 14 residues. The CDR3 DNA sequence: TGTGCCAGCCAATATGGGACTTACCAAGAGACCCAGTACTTC. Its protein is CASQYGTYQETQYF.

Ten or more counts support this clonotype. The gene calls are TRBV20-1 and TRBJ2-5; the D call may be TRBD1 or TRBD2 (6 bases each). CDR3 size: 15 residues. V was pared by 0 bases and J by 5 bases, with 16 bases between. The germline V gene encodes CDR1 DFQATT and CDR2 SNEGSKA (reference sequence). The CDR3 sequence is CSARDYRGRGETQYF. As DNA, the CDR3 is TGCAGTGCTAGAGATTACCGGGGGCGCGGGGAGACCCAGTACTTC.

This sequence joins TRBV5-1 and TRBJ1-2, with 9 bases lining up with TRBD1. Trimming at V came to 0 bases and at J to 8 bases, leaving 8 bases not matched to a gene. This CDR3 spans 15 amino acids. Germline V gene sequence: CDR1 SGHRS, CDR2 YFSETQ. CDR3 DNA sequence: TGCGCCAGCAGCTTGGTAGCGGGACAGGGATCCGGCTACACCTTC. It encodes CASSLVAGQGSGYTF.

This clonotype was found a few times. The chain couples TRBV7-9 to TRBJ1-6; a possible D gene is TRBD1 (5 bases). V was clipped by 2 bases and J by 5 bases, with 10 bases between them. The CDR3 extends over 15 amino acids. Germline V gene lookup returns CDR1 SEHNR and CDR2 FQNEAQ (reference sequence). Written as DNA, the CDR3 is TGTGCCAGCAGCTTATTCGGGGGGGATAATTCACCCCTCCACTTT. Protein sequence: CASSLFGGDNSPLHF.